This T cell receptor beta chain emerged from a study of T cell changes during pregnancy in multiple sclerosis. Assay used: immunoSEQ multiplex PCR; TCRdb lists only in-frame clones, some missing. The sample shows 20,000 to 25,000 clones, around four fifths of them seen only once. The CDR3 is 15 amino acids. Trimming at V came to 4 bases and at J to 4 bases, leaving 10 bases not matched to a gene. The germline V gene has CDR1 GTSNPN and CDR2 SVGIG (reference sequence). Source: CD8+ T cells from peripheral blood mononuclear cells, taken in the first trimester of pregnancy. The J gene is TRBJ2-3, the V gene TRBV30, with TRBD2 matching 8 bases. This TCR was sampled from a female donor in good health, enrolled as a control in a pregnancy study. In DNA form, the CDR3 reads TGTGCCTGGAAGAGACTAGCGAGGGAAGCAGATACGCAGTATTTT. It specifies CAWKRLAREADTQYF.